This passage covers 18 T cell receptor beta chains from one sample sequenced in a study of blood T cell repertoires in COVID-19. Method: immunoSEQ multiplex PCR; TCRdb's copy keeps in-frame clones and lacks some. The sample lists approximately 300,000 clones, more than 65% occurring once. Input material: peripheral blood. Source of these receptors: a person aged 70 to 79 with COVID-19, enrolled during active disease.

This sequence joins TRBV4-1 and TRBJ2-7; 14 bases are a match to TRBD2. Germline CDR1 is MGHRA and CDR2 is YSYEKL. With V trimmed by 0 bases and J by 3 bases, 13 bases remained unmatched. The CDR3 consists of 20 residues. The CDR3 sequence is CASSQEGPTSGRVFGYEQYF. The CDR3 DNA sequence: TGCGCCAGCAGCCAAGAAGGTCCGACTAGCGGGAGGGTTTTTGGCTACGAGCAGTACTTC.

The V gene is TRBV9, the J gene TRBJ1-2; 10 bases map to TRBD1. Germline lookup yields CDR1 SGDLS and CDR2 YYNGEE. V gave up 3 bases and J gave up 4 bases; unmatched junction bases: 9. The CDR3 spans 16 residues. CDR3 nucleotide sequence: TGTGCCAGCAGCGCCGCCGACAGGGGGCTGCCCTATGGCTACACCTTC. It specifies CASSAADRGLPYGYTF.

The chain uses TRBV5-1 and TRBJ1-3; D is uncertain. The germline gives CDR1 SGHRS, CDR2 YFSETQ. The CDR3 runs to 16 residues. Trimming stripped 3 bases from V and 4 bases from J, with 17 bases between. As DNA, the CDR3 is TGCGCCAGCAGCTCCCTGGCCGGGGTTGCCGGAAACACCATATATTTT. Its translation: CASSSLAGVAGNTIYF.

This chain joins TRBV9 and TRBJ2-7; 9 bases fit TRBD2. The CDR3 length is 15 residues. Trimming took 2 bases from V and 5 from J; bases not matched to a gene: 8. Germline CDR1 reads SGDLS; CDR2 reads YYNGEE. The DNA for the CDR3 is TGTGCCAGCAGCGTTTATAGCGGGAGCATCAACGAGCAGTACTTC. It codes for CASSVYSGSINEQYF.

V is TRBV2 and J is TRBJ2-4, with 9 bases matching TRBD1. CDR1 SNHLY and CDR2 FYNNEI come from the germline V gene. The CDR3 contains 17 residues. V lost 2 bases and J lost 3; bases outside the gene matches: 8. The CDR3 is CASSETPGTGIKNIQYF. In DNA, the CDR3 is TGTGCCAGCAGTGAAACGCCCGGGACAGGGATCAAAAACATTCAGTACTTC.

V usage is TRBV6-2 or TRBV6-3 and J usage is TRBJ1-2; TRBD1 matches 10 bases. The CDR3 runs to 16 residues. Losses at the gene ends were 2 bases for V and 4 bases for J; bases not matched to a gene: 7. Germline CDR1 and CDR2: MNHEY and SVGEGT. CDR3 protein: CASSYTDRGRIYGYTF. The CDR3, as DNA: TGTGCCAGCAGTTACACAGACAGGGGGCGCATCTATGGCTACACCTTC.

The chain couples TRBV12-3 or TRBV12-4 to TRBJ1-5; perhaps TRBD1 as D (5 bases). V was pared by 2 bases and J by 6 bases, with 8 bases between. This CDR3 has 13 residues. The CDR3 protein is CASSLRGPQPQHF. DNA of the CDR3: TGTGCCAGCAGTTTAAGGGGTCCTCAGCCCCAGCATTTT.

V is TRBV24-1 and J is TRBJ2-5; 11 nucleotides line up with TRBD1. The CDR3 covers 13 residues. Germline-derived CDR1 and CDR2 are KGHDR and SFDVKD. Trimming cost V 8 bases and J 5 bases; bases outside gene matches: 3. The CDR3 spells CATKGQGVETQYF. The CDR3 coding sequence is TGTGCCACCAAGGGACAGGGGGTCGAGACCCAGTACTTC.

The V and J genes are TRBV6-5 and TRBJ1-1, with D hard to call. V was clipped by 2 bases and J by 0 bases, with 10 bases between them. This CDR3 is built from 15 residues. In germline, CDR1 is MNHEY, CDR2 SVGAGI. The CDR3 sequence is CASSYGERLNTEAFF. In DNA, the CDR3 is TGTGCCAGCAGTTACGGCGAGAGGTTGAACACTGAAGCTTTCTTT.

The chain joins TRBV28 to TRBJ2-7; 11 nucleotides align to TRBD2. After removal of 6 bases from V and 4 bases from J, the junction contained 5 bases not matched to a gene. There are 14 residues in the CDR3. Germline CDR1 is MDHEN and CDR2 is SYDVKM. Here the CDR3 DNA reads TGTGCCAGCAGGCGACTAGCGGGATTATACGAGCAGTACTTC. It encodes CASRRLAGLYEQYF.

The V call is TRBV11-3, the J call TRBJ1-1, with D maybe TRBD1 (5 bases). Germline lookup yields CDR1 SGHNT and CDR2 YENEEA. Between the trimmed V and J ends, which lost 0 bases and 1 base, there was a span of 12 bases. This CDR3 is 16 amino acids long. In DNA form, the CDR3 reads TGTGCCAGCAGCTTAGATCCCGGGGGATCGAACACTGAAGCTTTCTTT. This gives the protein CASSLDPGGSNTEAFF.

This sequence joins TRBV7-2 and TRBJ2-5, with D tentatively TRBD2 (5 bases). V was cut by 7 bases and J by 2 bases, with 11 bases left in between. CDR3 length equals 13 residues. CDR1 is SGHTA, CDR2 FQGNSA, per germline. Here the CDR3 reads CASKPGIQETQYF. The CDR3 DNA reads TGTGCCAGCAAACCGGGAATTCAAGAGACCCAGTACTTC.

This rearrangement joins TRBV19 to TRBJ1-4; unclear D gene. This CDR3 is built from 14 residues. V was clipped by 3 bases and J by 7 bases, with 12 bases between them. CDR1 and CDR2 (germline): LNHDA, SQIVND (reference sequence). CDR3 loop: CASSIDPGGEKLFF. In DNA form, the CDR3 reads TGTGCCAGTAGTATTGACCCCGGAGGTGAAAAACTGTTTTTT.

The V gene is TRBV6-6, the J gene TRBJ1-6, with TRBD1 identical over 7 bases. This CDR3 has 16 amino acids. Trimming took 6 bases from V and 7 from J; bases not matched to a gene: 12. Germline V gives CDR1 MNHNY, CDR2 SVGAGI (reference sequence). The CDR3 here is CASRAYRDSKNSPLHF. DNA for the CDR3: TGTGCCAGCAGGGCCTACCGGGACAGTAAGAATTCACCCCTCCACTTT.

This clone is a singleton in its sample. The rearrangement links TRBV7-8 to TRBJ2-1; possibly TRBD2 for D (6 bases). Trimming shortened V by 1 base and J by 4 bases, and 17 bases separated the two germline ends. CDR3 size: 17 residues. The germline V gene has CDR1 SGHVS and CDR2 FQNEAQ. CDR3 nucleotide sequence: TGTGCCAGCAGCTTAGGAGGTGGGCTAGCGAGATACAATGAGCAGTTCTTC. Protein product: CASSLGGGLARYNEQFF.

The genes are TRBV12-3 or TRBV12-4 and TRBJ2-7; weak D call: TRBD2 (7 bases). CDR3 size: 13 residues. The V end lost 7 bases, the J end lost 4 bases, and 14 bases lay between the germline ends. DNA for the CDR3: TGTGCCAGCACTCTCGCGGGGGCATACGAGCAGTACTTC. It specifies CASTLAGAYEQYF.

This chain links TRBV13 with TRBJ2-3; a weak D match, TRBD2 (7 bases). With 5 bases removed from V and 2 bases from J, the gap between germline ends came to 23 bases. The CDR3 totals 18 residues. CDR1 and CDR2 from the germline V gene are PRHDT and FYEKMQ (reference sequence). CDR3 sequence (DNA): TGTGCCAGCAGCCCTCGAGGGGGGGTTGGGCTAGCCACAGATACGCAGTATTTT. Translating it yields CASSPRGGVGLATDTQYF.

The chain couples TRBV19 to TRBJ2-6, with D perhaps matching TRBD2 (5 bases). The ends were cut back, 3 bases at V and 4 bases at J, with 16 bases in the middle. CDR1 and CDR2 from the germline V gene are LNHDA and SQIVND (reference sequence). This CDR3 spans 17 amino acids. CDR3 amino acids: CASSIFRGQNGANVLTF. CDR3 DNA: TGTGCCAGTAGTATTTTCCGGGGTCAAAACGGGGCCAACGTCCTGACTTTC. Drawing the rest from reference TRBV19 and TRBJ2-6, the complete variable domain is DGGITQSPKYLFRKEGQNVTLSCEQNLNHDAMYWYRQDPGQGLRLIYYSQIVNDFQKGDIAEGYSVSREKKESFPLTVTSAQKNPTAFYLCASSIFRGQNGANVLTFGAGSRLTVL.